The 21 T cell receptor beta chains listed next were all sequenced from one sample in a study of cytomegalovirus exposure and HLA in healthy donors. The PCR employed 60 Vbeta primers together with 13 Jbeta primers. Sequenced by immunoSEQ multiplex PCR; TCRdb stores in-frame clones only, minus some. The repertoire has about 170,000 clones, more than 70% of them found once; the top ten carry about 1.6%. The sample taken for sequencing was PBMCs. The source of these receptors is a girl between 5 and 17 years old in good health and CMV-seronegative.

Concerning this clone: The junction departs from germline at one end; a sequencing error may be responsible. The chain uses TRBV4-1 and TRBJ1-5; D gene unclear. Germline values: CDR1 MGHRA, CDR2 YSYEKL. The CDR3 runs to 14 residues. The DNA of the CDR3 is TGCGACAGCAGCCAAGATCTGAGCAATCAGCCCCAGCATTTT. This translates into CDSSQDLSNQPQHF.

This chain uses TRBV5-1 with TRBJ2-5, with a tentative D call TRBD1 (5 bases). V lost 0 bases, J lost 7 bases, and 10 bases lay in between. The CDR3 sequence is 13 residues long. Germline loops: CDR1 SGHRS, CDR2 YFSETQ. CDR3 bases: TGCGCCAGCAGCTTGGACAGGCCGGGGACCCAGTACTTC. Its protein is CASSLDRPGTQYF.

The chain joins TRBV9 to TRBJ2-6, with D uncertain. The germline gives CDR1 SGDLS, CDR2 YYNGEE. This CDR3 comprises 13 residues. V lost 0 bases to trimming and J lost 12 bases, with 10 bases between them. The CDR3 DNA sequence: TGTGCCAGCAGCGTAGTCGGGTCTCGCGTCCTGACTTTC. Its translation: CASSVVGSRVLTF. The variable domain in full, completed from reference TRBV9 and TRBJ2-6, reads DSGVTQTPKHLITATGQRVTLRCSPRSGDLSVYWYQQSLDQGLQFLIQYYNGEERAKGNILERFSAQQFPDLHSELNLSSLELGDSALYFCASSVVGSRVLTFGAGSRLTVL.

The CDR3 DNA is TGTGCCATCAGTGTTTCACAGAACACAGATACGCAGTATTTT. It translates to CAISVSQNTDTQYF. The chain is built from TRBV10-3 and TRBJ2-3; no firm D call. The CDR3 covers 14 residues. Germline-derived CDR1 and CDR2 are ENHRY and SYGVKD. V lost 4 bases and J 2 bases, leaving 10 bases between the germline ends.

The V call is TRBV18, the J call TRBJ2-6; a weak D match, TRBD2 (5 bases). The CDR3 length is 19 residues. Germline-derived CDR1 and CDR2 are KGHSH and LQKENI. Trimming shortened V by 4 bases and J by 4 bases, and 23 bases separated the two germline ends. The CDR3 loop is CASSLKGYRSEEGANVLTF. In DNA form, the CDR3 reads TGTGCCAGCTCACTAAAAGGATACCGCTCGGAGGAGGGGGCCAACGTCCTGACTTTC.

The chain carries TRBV6-5 and TRBJ2-7, with TRBD1 identical over 8 bases. The J segment lost 3 bases and the V segment lost 6 bases, leaving 10 bases of the junction unmatched. Germline assignment: CDR1 MNHEY and CDR2 SVGAGI. The CDR3 loop spans 15 amino acids. The chain's CDR3 is CASSYRGDRGYEQYF. In nucleotides, the CDR3 is TGTGCCAGCAGCTACAGGGGGGACAGAGGCTACGAGCAGTACTTC.

The chain recombines TRBV27 with TRBJ1-1; perhaps TRBD1 as D (5 bases). Germline CDR1 and CDR2: MNHEY and SMNVEV (reference sequence). V shed 2 bases and J shed 1 base, with 17 bases lying between them. This CDR3 spans 17 amino acids. CDR3: CASSLTGGRYGNTEAFF. The CDR3 DNA reads TGTGCCAGCAGTTTAACAGGAGGGCGGTACGGGAACACTGAAGCTTTCTTT.

The chain is built from TRBV6-5 and TRBJ1-1, with D maybe TRBD1 (6 bases). Trimming cost V 0 bases and J 6 bases, with 11 bases left between them. The CDR3 runs 14 residues. Germline-derived CDR1 and CDR2 are MNHEY and SVGAGI. The CDR3 region is CASSYSRGLAEAFF. The CDR3 nucleotides are TGTGCCAGCAGTTACTCGAGGGGGTTAGCTGAAGCTTTCTTT.

This chain connects TRBV14 to TRBJ2-7, with 9 bases matching TRBD2. This CDR3 comprises 15 residues. Unmatched junction bases numbered 9, after V lost 3 bases and J lost 6 bases. Germline CDR1 and CDR2: SGHDN and FVKESK. DNA for the CDR3: TGTGCCAGCAGCCACGGTCTAGCGGGGAAGGTCGAGCAGTACTTC. This gives the protein CASSHGLAGKVEQYF.

The V call is TRBV19, the J call TRBJ2-3, with 7 bases fitting TRBD2. Germline CDR1 LNHDA, CDR2 SQIVND (reference sequence). The CDR3 spans 15 residues. V trimming: 10 bases; J trimming: 1 base; junction bases outside the gene matches: 11. The chain's CDR3 is CATNPMGGGTDTQYF. DNA for the CDR3: TGTGCCACCAACCCGATGGGGGGGGGCACAGATACGCAGTATTTT.

This chain joins TRBV25-1 and TRBJ2-7, with 7 bases aligning to TRBD1. Germline V CDR1 and CDR2: MGHDK, SYGVNS. There are 14 residues in the CDR3. The trim removed 4 bases at V and 5 bases at J, leaving 8 bases unmatched. CDR3 nucleotide sequence: TGTGCCAGCAGTGGCTGGACAGGAGAAAACGAGCAGTACTTC. Translated, it gives CASSGWTGENEQYF.

The chain joins TRBV7-9 to TRBJ2-1; tentative D call: TRBD2 (6 bases). The CDR3 totals 14 residues. Trimming pared 5 bases from V and 6 bases from J, leaving 14 bases between. Germline V lookup: CDR1 SEHNR, CDR2 FQNEAQ (reference sequence). In DNA, the CDR3 is TGTGCCAGCAGCCCGTCCGGGACTCCCAATGAGCAGTTCTTC. Residues: CASSPSGTPNEQFF. Looking up the rest from reference TRBV7-9 and TRBJ2-1 gives the full variable domain: DTGVSQNPRHKITKRGQNVTFRCDPISEHNRLYWYRQTLGQGPEFLTYFQNEAQLEKSRLLSDRFSAERPKGSFSTLEIQRTEQGDSAMYLCASSPSGTPNEQFFGPGTRLTVL.

The CDR3: CASSVSSGNTIYF. CDR3 DNA sequence: TGTGCCAGCAGCGTGAGCTCTGGAAACACCATATATTTT. J is TRBJ1-3 and V is TRBV9; the D is unclear. Trimming cost V 2 bases and J 0 bases, with 3 bases left between them. The CDR3 is made up of 13 amino acids. Looked up from germline, CDR1 is SGDLS and CDR2 is YYNGEE.

The table lists this clone with a few counts. V usage is TRBV9 and J usage is TRBJ2-1; D is unresolved. Germline CDR1 and CDR2: SGDLS and YYNGEE. The CDR3 consists of 12 residues. Deletions cut 4 bases from V and 6 bases from J, with 8 bases between. In nucleotides, the CDR3 is TGTGCCAGCAGCTTAAAATCCAATGAGCAGTTCTTC. Protein: CASSLKSNEQFF.

This clone was counted a single time. This sequence joins TRBV2 and TRBJ1-1, with a possible D match to TRBD1 (6 bases). Trimming pared 8 bases from V and 4 bases from J, leaving 11 bases between. The CDR3 covers 12 residues. CDR1 SNHLY and CDR2 FYNNEI come from the germline V gene. In DNA, the CDR3 is TGTGCCAGCCGAGGACAGAGCACTGAAGCTTTCTTT. Translation gives CASRGQSTEAFF.

The rearrangement links TRBV29-1 to TRBJ2-4; unclear D gene. The CDR3 extends over 15 amino acids. Germline CDR1 is SQVTM and CDR2 is ANQGSEA. Trimming took 5 bases from V and 0 from J, leaving 14 bases between them. CDR3 region: CSVLRQLQAKNIQYF. CDR3 DNA sequence: TGCAGCGTTCTCAGGCAGCTGCAAGCCAAAAACATTCAGTACTTC.

The chain combines TRBV19 with TRBJ1-6, with D perhaps TRBD1 (5 bases). V gave up 5 bases and J gave up 8 bases, with 13 bases separating them. The V gene's germline CDR1 is LNHDA and CDR2 SQIVND (reference sequence). The CDR3 sequence is 14 residues long. The chain's CDR3 is CASSAGGEDSPLHF. In DNA, the CDR3 is TGTGCCAGTAGTGCCGGGGGTGAGGATTCACCCCTCCACTTT.

This clone occurred a few times. The chain combines TRBV6-4 with TRBJ2-3; perhaps TRBD2 as D (7 bases). V lost 2 bases, J lost 6 bases, and 12 bases lay in between. The CDR3 is 14 residues long. Germline assignment: CDR1 MRHNA and CDR2 SNTAGT. CDR3 sequence reads: CASSDGGASDTQYF. Here the CDR3 DNA reads TGTGCCAGCAGTGACGGGGGGGCCTCGGATACGCAGTATTTT.

The rearrangement uses TRBV18 and TRBJ1-5; D call uncertain. This CDR3 is 13 amino acids long. V lost 3 bases to trimming and J lost 5 bases, with 8 bases between them. The germline V gene encodes CDR1 KGHSH and CDR2 LQKENI. CDR3 nucleotide sequence: TGTGCCAGCTCACCTACCGCGGATCAGCCCCAGCATTTT. Translating it yields CASSPTADQPQHF.

The chain is built from TRBV19 and TRBJ2-2; 10 bases align to TRBD1. This CDR3 spans 15 amino acids. With 7 bases clipped from V and 7 bases from J, the junction kept 9 bases outside the gene matches. Germline assignment: CDR1 LNHDA and CDR2 SQIVND (reference sequence). CDR3 amino acids: CASTGQGGFGGELFF. The CDR3 DNA follows: TGTGCCAGTACCGGACAGGGGGGATTCGGCGGGGAGCTGTTTTTT.

CDR3: CASSFSGGSDEQYF. The CDR3 coding sequence is TGTGCCAGCAGCTTCAGCGGGGGGAGTGACGAGCAGTACTTC. The genes are TRBV7-9 and TRBJ2-7; 9 bases are a match to TRBD2. The junction had 5 bases not matched to a gene; V was cut back by 3 bases and J by 5 bases. Germline values: CDR1 SEHNR, CDR2 FQNEAQ (reference sequence). This CDR3 comprises 14 residues.